These T cell receptor beta chains were read from a single sample in a study of blood T cell repertoires in COVID-19. Clones were sequenced by immunoSEQ multiplex PCR, and TCRdb holds only the in-frame ones, with some missing. Of about 190,000 clones listed, 89% are singletons. Sequencing input: peripheral blood. These receptors were obtained from a man aged 35 to 55 with acute or convalescent COVID-19. Both conserved end residues are part of each CDR3. D genes are given only for firm matches. Only some rows state a clone size, as once, few, many or a class for expanded clones.

TRBD1,TRBJ1-6,.,TRBV7-3,TGTGCCAGCAGCTTAACCGGGACAGGGAATTCACCCCTCCACTTT,CASSLTGTGNSPLHF
.,TRBJ2-7,once,TRBV6-5,TGTGCCAGCAGTTACGGTAACAGGGCCTACGAGCAGTACTTC,CASSYGNRAYEQYF
.,TRBJ1-2,.,TRBV21-1,TGTGCCAGCAACCCCGACACAGGGGGTTTTAAGGATGGCTACACCTTC,CASNPDTGGFKDGYTF
TRBD1,TRBJ1-1,.,TRBV18,TGTGCCAGCTCACGTGACAGGGGGAACACTGAAGCTTTCTTT,CASSRDRGNTEAFF
TRBD2,TRBJ2-3,.,TRBV4-3,TGCGCCAGCAGCCAAGCTAGAGCGGGGGGTCAAGATACGCAGTATTTT,CASSQARAGGQDTQYF
.,TRBJ2-5,.,TRBV18,TGTGCCAGCTCACTATACTCAGGGGAGACCCAGTACTTC,CASSLYSGETQYF
.,TRBJ1-6,.,TRBV19,TGTGCCAGTAGTATAGAAGGACGACAGAGCTATAATTCACCCCTCCACTTT,CASSIEGRQSYNSPLHF
.,TRBJ1-6,.,TRBV19,TGTGCCAGTAGTATGGGGCAGCTTAATAGATCACCCCTCCACTTT,CASSMGQLNRSPLHF
TRBD2,TRBJ2-1,.,TRBV29-1,TGCAGCGTCTCCAGACTACTAGCGGGGAATGAGCAGTTCTTC,CSVSRLLAGNEQFF
.,TRBJ2-7,.,TRBV19,TGTGCCAGTAGTAACAGGGTGGCCTACGAGCAGTACTTC,CASSNRVAYEQYF
.,TRBJ2-7,.,TRBV12-3/TRBV12-4,TGTGCCAGCTCGGGAGAGTCCGAGCAGTACTTC,CASSGESEQYF
.,TRBJ2-1,.,TRBV28,TGTGCCAGCAGTTCATCATACCAGGGGAATGAGCAGTTCTTC,CASSSSYQGNEQFF
.,TRBJ2-6,.,TRBV5-4,TGTGCCAGCAGCGGGCTGAGCTCTGGGGCCAACGTCCTGACTTTC,CASSGLSSGANVLTF
TRBD2,TRBJ2-1,.,TRBV27,TGTGCCAGCAGTCCCCTAGCGGGGGCCGGGAATGAGCAGTTCTTC,CASSPLAGAGNEQFF
.,TRBJ2-1,.,TRBV2,TGTGCCAGCACCCCAAGAGGGAATGAGCAGTTCTTC,CASTPRGNEQFF
TRBD1,TRBJ1-5,.,TRBV4-2,TGTGCCAGCAGCCAAGATCCTAATAGGGACAGCATCAATCAGCCCCAGCATTTT,CASSQDPNRDSINQPQHF
.,TRBJ1-3,.,TRBV7-2,TGTGCCAGCAGCTTAGTTGCGGGGCAGAATGGAAACACCATATATTTT,CASSLVAGQNGNTIYF
TRBD1,TRBJ2-5,.,TRBV7-3,TGTGCCAGCAGCCCGACAGGGTCCGGGGAGACCCAGTACTTC,CASSPTGSGETQYF
TRBD1,TRBJ1-2,.,TRBV28,TGTGCCAGCAGTTCTACAGGGGGCGGGAGGGGCTACACCTTC,CASSSTGGGRGYTF
TRBD1,TRBJ1-2,.,TRBV28,TGTGCCAGCAGGGGGACAGGTTCGGGCTACACCTTC,CASRGTGSGYTF
TRBD2,TRBJ2-1,.,TRBV7-2,TGTGCCAGCAGCTTAGCGGCGGCTAGCGGGGGAAATGAGCAGTTCTTC,CASSLAAASGGNEQFF
.,TRBJ1-2,.,TRBV30,TGTGCCTGGAGCCCCTTTCAGGGCTACACCTTC,CAWSPFQGYTF
TRBD2,TRBJ2-7,.,TRBV18,TGTGCCAGCTCCCCTAGCGGACTGAGCTACGAGCAGTACTTC,CASSPSGLSYEQYF
.,TRBJ1-4,once,TRBV4-1,TGCGCCAGCAGCCAAGAATTCAGGGAGGCTTATGAAAAACTGTTTTTT,CASSQEFREAYEKLFF
.,TRBJ2-7,.,TRBV27,TGTGCCAGCAGTTTAGAGGGGGCCTACGAGCAGTACTTC,CASSLEGAYEQYF
.,TRBJ2-7,.,TRBV6-6,TGTGCCAGCGGAGAGACGGGGCAGTACTTC,CASGETGQYF
.,TRBJ1-4,.,TRBV12-3/TRBV12-4,TGTGCCAGCACCTTCGGTGGTGAAAAACTGTTTTTT,CASTFGGEKLFF
TRBD2,TRBJ2-7,.,TRBV7-2,TGTGCCAGCAGTCCAACTAGCGGGGGAACCTACGAGCAGTACTTC,CASSPTSGGTYEQYF
.,TRBJ2-3,.,TRBV10-1,TGCGCCAGCAGTTCTGGCCCCGCAGATACGCAGTATTTT,CASSSGPADTQYF
.,TRBJ1-2,few,TRBV29-1,TGCAGCGTTTTAGTCCGGGGCTACACCTTC,CSVLVRGYTF
.,TRBJ1-5,.,TRBV19,TGTGCCAGTAGCACAGGTTTATATAGCAATCAGCCCCAGCATTTT,CASSTGLYSNQPQHF
TRBD1,TRBJ2-1,once,TRBV29-1,TGCAGCGTTGAAGATTGGGAGCAGGGGGAAGACAATGAGCAGTTCTTC,CSVEDWEQGEDNEQFF
.,TRBJ2-1,.,TRBV7-9,TGTGCCCTGGCAGGGGGGTACAATGAGCAGTTCTTC,CALAGGYNEQFF
TRBD1,TRBJ2-5,.,TRBV5-1,TGCGCCAGCAGCTTTACCGGGACAGGGACAGAGACCCAGTACTTC,CASSFTGTGTETQYF
TRBD1,TRBJ2-3,.,TRBV9,TGTGCCAGCAGCGTGACAGGGACAGATACGCAGTATTTT,CASSVTGTDTQYF
TRBD1,TRBJ1-1,.,TRBV5-4,TGTGCCAGCAGCTTGGAGGGCAGGGGGGACACTGAAGCTTTCTTT,CASSLEGRGDTEAFF
.,TRBJ2-6,.,TRBV27,TGTGCCAGCAGTTCCATCTCCACTAGGGCTGGGGCCAACGTCCTGACTTTC,CASSSISTRAGANVLTF
.,TRBJ1-1,.,TRBV5-6,TGTGCCAGCAGCTTGGCCTCTCGGGGGGCAAACACTGAAGCTTTCTTT,CASSLASRGANTEAFF
TRBD1,TRBJ2-7,.,TRBV2,TGTGCCAGCAGAAAAGCCAGTCTCTGGGACAGGGTGTACGAGCAGTACTTC,CASRKASLWDRVYEQYF
TRBD1,TRBJ1-3,.,TRBV6-5,TGTGCCAGCAGTTACTCGAGACAGGGGGCGAGGACCATATATTTT,CASSYSRQGARTIYF
.,TRBJ1-2,.,TRBV10-3,TGTGCCATCAGTGGGCCGGGCGAAGGGGATCAGGACTATGGCTACACCTTC,CAISGPGEGDQDYGYTF
TRBD1,TRBJ2-5,once,TRBV27,TGTGCCAGCAGTTTATATGGGACAGGGGGGGAGACCCAGTACTTC,CASSLYGTGGETQYF
.,TRBJ2-7,.,TRBV1,TGCACCAGCTATAGCGGATGGAGCTCCTACGAGCAGTACTTC,CTSYSGWSSYEQYF
.,TRBJ1-1,.,TRBV5-1,TGCGCCAGCAGGGAGGCGGCAATGAACACTGAAGCTTTCTTT,CASREAAMNTEAFF
.,TRBJ2-1,.,TRBV5-6,TGTGCCAGCAGCTTGGCTCTTACCACCGGGACACCTTACAATGAGCAGTTCTTC,CASSLALTTGTPYNEQFF
.,TRBJ2-5,.,TRBV28,TGTGCCAGCAGTTGGAGGGAGACCCAGTACTTC,CASSWRETQYF
TRBD1,TRBJ1-1,.,TRBV2,TGTGCCAGCAGCCAACAGGGGGCGCGTACTGAAGCTTTCTTT,CASSQQGARTEAFF
TRBD1,TRBJ1-4,.,TRBV6-6,TGTGCCAGCAGCTCCGGGACAGGGGCTGAAAAACTGTTTTTT,CASSSGTGAEKLFF